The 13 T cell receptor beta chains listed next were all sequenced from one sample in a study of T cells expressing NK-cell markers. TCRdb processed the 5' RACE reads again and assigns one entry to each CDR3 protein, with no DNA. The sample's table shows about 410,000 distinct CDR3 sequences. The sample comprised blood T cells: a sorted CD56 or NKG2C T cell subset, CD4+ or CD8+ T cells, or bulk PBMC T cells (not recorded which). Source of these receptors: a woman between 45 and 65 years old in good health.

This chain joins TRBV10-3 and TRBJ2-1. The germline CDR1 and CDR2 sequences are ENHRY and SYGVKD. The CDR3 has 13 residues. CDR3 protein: CAISESSRNEQFF.

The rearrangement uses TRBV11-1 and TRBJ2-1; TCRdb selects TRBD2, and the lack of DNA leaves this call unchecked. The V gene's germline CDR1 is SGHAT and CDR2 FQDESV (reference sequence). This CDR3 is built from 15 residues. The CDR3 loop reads CASSFRLAENNEQFF.

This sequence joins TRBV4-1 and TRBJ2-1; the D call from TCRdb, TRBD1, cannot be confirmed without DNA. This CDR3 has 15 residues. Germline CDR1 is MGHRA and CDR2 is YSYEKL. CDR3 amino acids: CASSHPTGGAWEQFF.

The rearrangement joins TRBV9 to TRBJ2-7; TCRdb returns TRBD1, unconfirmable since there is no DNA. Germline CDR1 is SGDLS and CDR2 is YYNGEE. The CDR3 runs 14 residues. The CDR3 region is CASSVGGGVAEQYF.

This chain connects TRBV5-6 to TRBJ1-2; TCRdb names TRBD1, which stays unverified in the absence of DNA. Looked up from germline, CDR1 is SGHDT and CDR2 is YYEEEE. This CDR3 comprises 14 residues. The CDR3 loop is CASSIGQVPYGYTF.

The CDR3 protein is CASSQEPSGMVGYF. The chain couples TRBV4-1 to TRBJ2-3; TCRdb outputs TRBD2, but without DNA this stays unchecked. CDR1 and CDR2 (germline): MGHRA, YSYEKL. The CDR3 runs to 14 residues.

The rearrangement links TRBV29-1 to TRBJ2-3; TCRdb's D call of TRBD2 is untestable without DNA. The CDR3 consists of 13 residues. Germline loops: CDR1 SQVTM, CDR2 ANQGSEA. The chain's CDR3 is CSVEDAVGWAQYF.

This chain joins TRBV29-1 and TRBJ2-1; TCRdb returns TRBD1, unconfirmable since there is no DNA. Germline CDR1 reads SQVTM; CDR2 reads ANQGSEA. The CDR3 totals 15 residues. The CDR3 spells CSVDSRAVLRGEQFF.

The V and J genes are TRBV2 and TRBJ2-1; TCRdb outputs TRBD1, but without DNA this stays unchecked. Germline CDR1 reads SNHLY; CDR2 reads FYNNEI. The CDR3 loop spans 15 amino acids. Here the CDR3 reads CASTRTRGSTDEQFF.

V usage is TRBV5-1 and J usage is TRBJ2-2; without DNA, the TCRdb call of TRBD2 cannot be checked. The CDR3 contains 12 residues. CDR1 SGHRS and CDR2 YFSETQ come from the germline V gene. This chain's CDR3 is CASSLGERELFF. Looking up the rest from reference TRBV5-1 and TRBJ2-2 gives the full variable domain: KAGVTQTPRYLIKTRGQQVTLSCSPISGHRSVSWYQQTPGQGLQFLFEYFSETQRNKGNFPGRFSGRQFSNSRSEMNVSTLELGDSALYLCASSLGERELFFGEGSRLTVL.

The CDR3 here is CSASAVVASGRSYNEQFF. The chain is built from TRBV20-1 and TRBJ2-1; with no DNA, the TCRdb D assignment of TRBD2 cannot be verified. CDR3 length equals 18 residues. Germline V gene sequence: CDR1 DFQATT, CDR2 SNEGSKA (reference sequence).

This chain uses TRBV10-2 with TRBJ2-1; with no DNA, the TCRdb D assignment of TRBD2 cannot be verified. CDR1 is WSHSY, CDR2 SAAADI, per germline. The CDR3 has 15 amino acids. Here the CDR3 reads CASSEGASGIDEQFF.

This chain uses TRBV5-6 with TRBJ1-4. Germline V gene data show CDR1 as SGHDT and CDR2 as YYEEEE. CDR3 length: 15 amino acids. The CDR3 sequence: CASSARGSGNEKLFF.